This T cell receptor (beta chain) was retrieved from a study of T cells after yellow fever vaccination. Trimming at V came to 5 bases and at J to 5 bases, leaving 6 bases not matched to a gene. Germline assignment: CDR1 SEHNR and CDR2 FQNEAQ (reference sequence). The CDR3 is made up of 15 amino acids. TCRdb re-derived calls from the 5' RACE reads in MiXCR, one entry per CDR3 protein. The repertoire holds some 220,000 distinct CDR3 sequences, with more than 3% as singletons. Study results and caveats: Booster samples showed a return of most primary-vaccination clones (approximately 95% CD4, 88% CD8). The secondary T-cell response peaked on day 5, not day 15, but was weaker. There was a small share of clonotypes that showed up in both the CD4 and CD8 compartments.

This clonotype was counted a few times. The antigen is not known. Sequenced material: CD4+ T cells sorted from PBMCs, taken 10 days after the yellow fever booster vaccination. The sequence derives from a man younger than 35 who received the YFV17D yellow fever vaccine. V is TRBV7-9 and J is TRBJ1-6, with 7 bases identical to TRBD1. The CDR3 sequence is CASSQVTGNNSPLHF. The CDR3, as DNA: TGTGCCAGCAGCCAAGTGACAGGGAATAATTCACCCCTCCACTTT.